What follows are 18 T cell receptor beta chains derived from one specimen sequenced in a study of blood T cell repertoires in COVID-19. Libraries were prepared by immunoSEQ multiplex PCR; TCRdb keeps only in-frame clonotypes and omits some of them. The sample lists roughly 150,000 clones; 85% were seen once. Sample: peripheral blood. The source of these receptors is a woman older than 75 with COVID-19, enrolled during active disease.

The chain employs TRBV5-1 and TRBJ2-1, with D possibly being TRBD2 (6 bases). With 4 bases removed from V and 0 bases from J, the gap between germline ends came to 23 bases. This CDR3 spans 19 amino acids. The germline V gene has CDR1 SGHRS and CDR2 YFSETQ. CDR3 sequence reads: CASSPEGYGAGSSYNEQFF. Here the CDR3 DNA reads TGCGCCAGCAGCCCCGAGGGGTACGGGGCGGGGAGCTCCTACAATGAGCAGTTCTTC.

The CDR3: CASSWRESNQPQHF. DNA for the CDR3: TGTGCCAGCAGCTGGCGGGAAAGCAATCAGCCCCAGCATTTT. The chain links TRBV5-6 to TRBJ1-5; D unresolved. The V end lost 3 bases, the J end lost 1 base, and 8 bases lay between the germline ends. Per germline, CDR1 SGHDT and CDR2 YYEEEE. The CDR3 runs to 14 residues.

The chain recombines TRBV11-2 with TRBJ1-5; 7 bases line up with TRBD1. Germline CDR1 reads SGHAT; CDR2 reads FQNNGV. The CDR3 spans 16 residues. J lost 6 bases, V lost 2 bases, and 10 bases had no gene match. The CDR3 coding sequence is TGTGCCAGCAGCTTAAGGCCCGACAGGGAGATTCAGCCCCAGCATTTT. Residues: CASSLRPDREIQPQHF. Full variable domain (outside the CDR3, taken from reference TRBV11-2 and TRBJ1-5): EAGVAQSPRYKIIEKRQSVAFWCNPISGHATLYWYQQILGQGPKLLIQFQNNGVVDDSQLPKDRFSAERLKGVDSTLKIQPAKLEDSAVYLCASSLRPDREIQPQHFGDGTRLSIL.

Note on this clone: Other DNA sequences within the sample encode an identical CDR3. The CDR3 loop reads CASSRDRDNEKLFF. The CDR3 DNA reads TGTGCCAGCAGTCGCGACAGGGACAATGAAAAACTGTTTTTT. The chain recombines TRBV2 with TRBJ1-4, with 7 bases lining up with TRBD1. Germline assignment: CDR1 SNHLY and CDR2 FYNNEI. The CDR3 spans 14 residues. V was clipped by 5 bases and J by 5 bases; unmatched bases: 5.

This rearrangement joins TRBV6-5 to TRBJ1-6; 8 positions agree with TRBD1. Germline values: CDR1 MNHEY, CDR2 SVGAGI. Germline trimming cut 8 bases from V and 7 bases from J; bases unmatched to any gene: 10. This CDR3 has 15 residues. DNA of the CDR3: TGTGCCAGCGGGAGTAGGGACAGGTCAAATTCACCCCTCCACTTT. It encodes CASGSRDRSNSPLHF.

V usage is TRBV5-1 and J usage is TRBJ1-4; D might be TRBD1 (5 bases). The germline gives CDR1 SGHRS, CDR2 YFSETQ. Trimming shortened V by 5 bases and J by 4 bases, and 6 bases separated the two germline ends. The CDR3 consists of 12 residues. The CDR3 nucleotides are TGCGCCAGCAGAAGGGGTAATGAAAAACTGTTTTTT. This gives the protein CASRRGNEKLFF.

The rearrangement joins TRBV28 to TRBJ1-5; TRBD1 agrees at 10 bases. The ends lost 9 bases at V and 2 bases at J; junction bases unmatched: 4. The CDR3 spans 14 residues. Germline V gene data show CDR1 as MDHEN and CDR2 as SYDVKM. CDR3 loop: CASGGTGGNQPQHF. The CDR3 DNA is TGTGCCAGTGGGGGGACAGGGGGCAATCAGCCCCAGCATTTT.

The chain has TRBV3-1 (or the pseudogene TRBV3-2) and TRBJ2-1, with D possibly being TRBD2 (6 bases). The germline V gene encodes CDR1 LGHDT and CDR2 YNNKEL (reference sequence). V was trimmed by 4 bases and J by 0 bases, leaving 10 bases between them. The CDR3 consists of 15 residues. CDR3 amino acids: CASSPRGSSYNEQFF. DNA for the CDR3: TGTGCCAGCAGCCCACGGGGGAGCTCCTACAATGAGCAGTTCTTC.

CDR3 residues: CASSPGTSGGEGYTF. The DNA for the CDR3 is TGTGCCAGCTCACCTGGGACTTCGGGGGGTGAGGGCTACACCTTC. The chain is built from TRBV18 and TRBJ1-2, with D tentatively TRBD1 (5 bases). Germline loops: CDR1 KGHSH, CDR2 LQKENI. The length of the CDR3 is 15 residues. The ends were cut back, 3 bases at V and 8 bases at J, with 19 bases in the middle.

The genes are TRBV2 and TRBJ2-3; the match to TRBD1 covers 7 bases. The CDR3 runs 16 residues. From germline, CDR1 is SNHLY and CDR2 FYNNEI. Germline trimming cut 6 bases from V and 0 bases from J; bases unmatched to any gene: 9. The CDR3: CASRKRGGTSTDTQYF. CDR3 DNA: TGTGCCAGCAGGAAGCGAGGGGGCACTAGCACAGATACGCAGTATTTT.

By share, this clone counts as medium-sized. The V and J genes are TRBV6-4 and TRBJ2-3; D may be TRBD1 (6 bases). The CDR3 spans 17 residues. CDR1 and CDR2 (germline): MRHNA, SNTAGT. V was shortened by 2 bases and J by 4 bases, with 19 bases between the two germline ends. CDR3 nucleotides: TGTGCCAGCAGTGACCAAGAAGGGGCAGGGGATGCAGATACGCAGTATTTT. It encodes CASSDQEGAGDADTQYF.

The chain couples TRBV5-1 to TRBJ2-1, with 11 bases aligning to TRBD2. With V trimmed by 5 bases and J by 8 bases, 3 bases remained unmatched. The germline CDR1 and CDR2 sequences are SGHRS and YFSETQ. This CDR3 region has 13 residues. The CDR3 coding sequence is TGCGCCAGCAGTAGCGGGGGGGCTGATGAGCAGTTCTTC. The encoded protein is CASSSGGADEQFF.

The V gene is TRBV5-4, the J gene TRBJ2-7; D is possibly TRBD2 (6 bases). Germline V CDR1 and CDR2: SGHNT, YYREEE (reference sequence). V dropped 4 bases and J dropped 0 bases, with 14 bases sitting between them. This CDR3 contains 15 residues. Here the CDR3 reads CASSHGGRHSYEQYF. DNA for the CDR3: TGTGCCAGCAGCCACGGGGGACGCCACTCCTACGAGCAGTACTTC. Looking up the rest from reference TRBV5-4 and TRBJ2-7 gives the full variable domain: ETGVTQSPTHLIKTRGQQVTLRCSSQSGHNTVSWYQQALGQGPQFIFQYYREEENGRGNFPPRFSGLQFPNYSSELNVNALELDDSALYLCASSHGGRHSYEQYFGPGTRLTVT.

The chain links TRBV9 to TRBJ1-3, with D uncertain. The CDR3 consists of 17 residues. Trimming shortened V by 0 bases and J by 4 bases, and 17 bases separated the two germline ends. From germline, CDR1 is SGDLS and CDR2 YYNGEE. CDR3 in DNA: TGTGCCAGCAGCGTAGCTGGAGGGATTGCGAAGGGAAACACCATATATTTT. This encodes CASSVAGGIAKGNTIYF. Using reference TRBV9 and TRBJ1-3 for the parts outside the CDR3, the full variable domain is DSGVTQTPKHLITATGQRVTLRCSPRSGDLSVYWYQQSLDQGLQFLIQYYNGEERAKGNILERFSAQQFPDLHSELNLSSLELGDSALYFCASSVAGGIAKGNTIYFGEGSWLTVV.

The rearrangement links TRBV14 to TRBJ1-5, with 9 bases that match TRBD1. CDR3 length equals 18 residues. Trimming removed 0 bases from V and 8 bases from J; junction bases left unmatched: 14. Germline V lookup: CDR1 SGHDN, CDR2 FVKESK. The CDR3 DNA reads as TGTGCCAGCAGCCAAGATGGGACAGGGAGGCTTAGGGGGGAGCCCCAGCATTTT. Translated: CASSQDGTGRLRGEPQHF. The full variable domain, rest sourced from reference TRBV14 and TRBJ1-5, is EAGVTQFPSHSVIEKGQTVTLRCDPISGHDNLYWYRRVMGKEIKFLLHFVKESKQDESGMPNNRFLAERTGGTYSTLKVQPAELEDSGVYFCASSQDGTGRLRGEPQHFGDGTRLSIL.

This chain links TRBV5-1 with TRBJ1-1, with D tentatively TRBD1 (5 bases). The CDR3 length is 15 residues. The germline V and J ends were trimmed by 4 bases and 6 bases, with 19 bases remaining between them. Germline V gene data show CDR1 as SGHRS and CDR2 as YFSETQ. Here the CDR3 reads CASSPGRSQGAEAFF. DNA of the CDR3: TGCGCCAGCAGCCCCGGGCGTAGCCAGGGCGCTGAAGCTTTCTTT.

V gene TRBV12-3 or TRBV12-4 combines with J gene TRBJ2-3; D possibly corresponds to TRBD2 (6 bases). The CDR3 loop spans 12 amino acids. V dropped 7 bases and J dropped 9 bases, with 14 bases sitting between them. CDR3 amino acids: CASTLGGVTQYF. In nucleotides, the CDR3 is TGTGCCAGCACTCTGGGGGGAGTCACGCAGTATTTT.

V and J are TRBV3-1 (or the pseudogene TRBV3-2) and TRBJ1-2; no firm D call. The CDR3 runs to 14 residues. Looked up from germline, CDR1 is LGHDT and CDR2 is YNNKEL (reference sequence). V was trimmed by 0 bases and J by 6 bases, leaving 11 bases between them. The CDR3 DNA follows: TGTGCCAGCAGCCAAGATCTAGACGGTAATGGCTACACCTTC. It is translated as CASSQDLDGNGYTF.